The clone carrying this T cell receptor beta chain came up once. This sample is drawn from a study of T cell changes during pregnancy in multiple sclerosis. The repertoire was sequenced with immunoSEQ multiplex PCR; TCRdb's copy has only in-frame clones and lacks some. Among roughly 90,000 clones listed, 75% to 95% were seen once. V lost 3 bases, J lost 4 bases, and 4 bases stayed unmatched. CDR1 and CDR2 from the germline V gene are KGHSH and LQKENI. The CDR3 totals 17 residues. The clonotype comes from a female donor in good health, enrolled as a control in a pregnancy study. The sample in question was peripheral blood, obtained in the first trimester of pregnancy. The chain joins TRBV18 to TRBJ2-2, with TRBD2 matching 14 bases. CDR3 region: CASSPGLAGARTGELFF. The CDR3 nucleotides read TGTGCCAGCTCACCGGGACTAGCGGGGGCCCGCACCGGGGAGCTGTTTTTT.